This T cell receptor beta chain was captured in a study of T cells in Graves' hyperthyroidism and ophthalmopathy (dated by TCRdb to between 2018 and 2021). Concerning the study at large: Peripheral blood samples were taken at initial diagnosis, before any treatment was given. A discovery cohort of about 96 patients, about 40 with Graves' ophthalmopathy and over 55 with stable Graves' hyperthyroidism, was used to find distinguishing TCR V-J signatures. Prospective prediction of ophthalmopathy was tested in an independent validation cohort of fewer than 20 hyperthyroidism patients and around 16 patients who later progressed to ophthalmopathy. For training and testing, the 100 or so patients in the discovery cohort were randomly divided in a 7:3 ratio. The study also compared thyroid tissue and blood T-cell repertoires from 6 or 7 Graves' hyperthyroidism patients. Once sampling was done, hyperthyroidism patients were given methimazole at a starting dose of 30 mg daily, whereas ophthalmopathy patients were given high-dose intravenous methylprednisolone. The paper describes TCR Vbeta CDR3 sequencing of 135 peripheral blood samples, made up of roughly 45 ophthalmopathy patients, around 78 hyperthyroidism patients and 17 progressor patients. Results and caveats for the whole study, not just this receptor: Ophthalmopathy was separated from stable hyperthyroidism by a 13 V-J signature model, with around 90% sensitivity and approximately 81% specificity obtained in cross-validation and 80%/75% obtained in testing. During validation, the model predicted progression to ophthalmopathy a median of about 5.9 months ahead of onset, with more than 60% sensitivity and 72% to 80% specificity. Blood samples also contained most of the expanded thyroid clonotypes (frequency above 0.001), which suggests that blood repertoires may reflect thyroid immune responses. No statistical method was used to set the sample size in advance, and investigators knew the group allocation.

Looking up the germline V gene yields CDR1 SNHLY and CDR2 FYNNEI. From the cysteine up to the phenylalanine, the CDR3 has a length of 15 residues. Just CDR3 DNA is preserved here, 45 bases in frame from base 1. The junction shows trimming of 4 bases on V and 3 bases on J, plus 10 bases between the germline ends. A patient counted as having stable Graves' hyperthyroidism if no progression to ophthalmopathy occurred over 18 months of follow-up. Hyperthyroidism patients were aged 18 to 65 years and newly diagnosed, with disease duration of less than 2 months. The study excluded patients with uncontrolled infections, other autoimmune diseases, pregnancy or lactation. Diagnoses were based on clinical symptoms, serum thyroxine and TRAb, thyroid ultrasound and orbital computed tomography. PBMCs were isolated from 7.5 to 10 ml of fresh peripheral blood by Ficoll-Paque density gradient centrifugation. Total RNA was extracted with Trizol reagent, and quality was checked on an Agilent 2100 Bioanalyzer.

Regarding this clonotype: What antigen it recognizes has not been identified. No base-level quality is on record; no much larger clone is a single base apart.

TCR beta CDR3 regions were amplified from RNA transcripts. The TCR CDR3 was subjected to a first round of RT-PCR using the HTBI primer set and the Qiagen OneStep RT-PCR kit. Libraries were constructed in a second round of multiplex PCR, after which size selection and purification were carried out. Sequencing of the libraries was done on an Illumina HiSeq2000 using paired-end 100 bp reads. In the original analysis: SOAPnuke was used to process the raw data, removing reads that contained adapters or uncalled bases, had a mean Phred below 15, or lacked an exact match to the constant primer or identifier. COPE v1.2.5 was used to merge the high-quality paired reads, and each unique nucleotide sequence was defined as a clonotype. MiTCR v1.1 was used to align the clonotypes against IMGT TRBV, TRBD and TRBJ reference segments. The analysis was restricted to V-J combinations with a frequency above 0.0001, which together covered about 99% of the repertoires. The TCS score was defined as F50 (clonal expansion) divided by E x V (chaos), with BLOSUM62-based TCRdist calculated between CDR3 peptides within each V-J. Welch's t-statistics and random forest reduced around 520 V-J features to 13, which were used in a naive Bayes classifier (R e1071). TCRdb reworked the public reads: Q25 trimming with fastp, MiXCR clone assembly, productive beta chains retained. Rows are combined by CDR3 protein, so each entry shows the most common genes and DNA. What appears here as the V and J calls and clone size reflects TCRdb's work, not the paper's. A total of roughly 740,000 distinct CDR3 sequences appear in this sample, around 17% of them only once. Under 9.5% of the sample lies in the top ten.

This receptor was identified in a man aged 18 to 35 with Graves' hyperthyroidism. The sample was blood. Rearrangement joined TRBV2 to TRBJ1-6; TRBD1 might be the D gene, on 5 matching bases. The sequenced DNA: TGTGCCAGCAGTGGGGCAGGGAACTATAATTCACCCCTCCACTTT. This gives the protein CASSGAGNYNSPLHF.